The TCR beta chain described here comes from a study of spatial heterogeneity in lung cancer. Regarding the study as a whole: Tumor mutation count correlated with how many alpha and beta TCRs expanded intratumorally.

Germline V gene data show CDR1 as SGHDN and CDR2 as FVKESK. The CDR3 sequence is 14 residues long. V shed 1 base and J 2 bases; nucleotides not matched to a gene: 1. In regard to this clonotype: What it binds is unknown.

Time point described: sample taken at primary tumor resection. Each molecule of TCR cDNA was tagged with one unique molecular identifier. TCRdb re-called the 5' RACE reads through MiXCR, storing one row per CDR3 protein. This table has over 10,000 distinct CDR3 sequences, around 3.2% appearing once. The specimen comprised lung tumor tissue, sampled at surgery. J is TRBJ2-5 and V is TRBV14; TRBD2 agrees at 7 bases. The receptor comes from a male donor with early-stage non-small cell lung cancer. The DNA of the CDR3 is TGTGCCAGCAGCCAAGCGGGGGGTCAAGAGACCCAGTACTTC. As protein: CASSQAGGQETQYF.